The next 11 T cell receptor beta chains were all read from a single sample in a study of blood T cell repertoires in COVID-19. Using immunoSEQ multiplex PCR, the repertoire was profiled, and TCRdb retains in-frame clones only, with some absent. The sample yields roughly 75,000 clones, approximately 80% seen once. The sequencing input was peripheral blood. The receptors were sampled from a woman in her 70s with acute or convalescent COVID-19.

The J gene is TRBJ1-2, the V gene TRBV10-1, with D possibly matching TRBD1 (5 bases). Germline CDR1 WNHNN, CDR2 SYGVQD (reference sequence). Trimming took 11 bases from V and 2 from J, leaving 9 bases between them. This CDR3 is built from 11 residues. CDR3: CAGRQNYGYTF. The CDR3 nucleotides are TGCGCCGGAAGACAGAACTATGGCTACACCTTC.

The chain is built from TRBV7-9 and TRBJ1-5, with a possible D match to TRBD1 (6 bases). Trimming pared 5 bases from V and 3 bases from J, leaving 11 bases between. This CDR3 has 14 residues. Per the germline V gene, CDR1 is SEHNR and CDR2 is FQNEAQ (reference sequence). CDR3 sequence reads: CASSAGDNNQPQHF. The CDR3, as DNA: TGTGCCAGCAGCGCAGGGGACAACAATCAGCCCCAGCATTTT.

The V and J genes are TRBV28 and TRBJ1-1; 7 nucleotides match TRBD1. The CDR3 is 12 amino acids. CDR1 and CDR2 from the germline V gene are MDHEN and SYDVKM. V trimming: 4 bases; J trimming: 14 bases; junction bases outside the gene matches: 10. The CDR3 nucleotides are TGTGCCAGCAGTTCCGACAGGGACCTTGGATTCTTT. It codes for CASSSDRDLGFF. The full variable domain, with the rest looked up from reference TRBV28 and TRBJ1-1, is DVKVTQSSRYLVKRTGEKVFLECVQDMDHENMFWYRQDPGLGLRLIYFSYDVKMKEKGDIPEGYSVSREKKERFSLILESASTNQTSMYLCASSSDRDLGFFGQGTRLTVV.

The rearrangement links TRBV7-9 to TRBJ1-2; 11 positions match TRBD1. The CDR3 is 15 amino acids. J lost 8 bases, V lost 1 base, and 6 bases had no gene match. Germline V lookup: CDR1 SEHNR, CDR2 FQNEAQ (reference sequence). The CDR3 DNA follows: TGTGCCAGCAGCTTAGATTTGGACAGGGGGCCCGGCTACACCTTC. Protein sequence: CASSLDLDRGPGYTF.

The chain is built from TRBV30 and TRBJ1-4; 7 bases are shared with TRBD1. The V segment lost 3 bases and the J segment 4 bases; nucleotides outside the gene matches: 2. CDR3 length: 13 residues. Germline V CDR1 and CDR2: GTSNPN, SVGIG (reference sequence). This chain's CDR3 is CAWSRDSNEKLFF. DNA of the CDR3: TGTGCCTGGAGCCGGGACAGTAATGAAAAACTGTTTTTT.

This chain links TRBV29-1 with TRBJ1-2; tentatively, D is TRBD1 (6 bases). The V end was cut by 7 bases, the J end by 7 bases, with 19 bases between. The CDR3 length is 13 residues. Germline V CDR1 and CDR2: SQVTM, ANQGSEA. The CDR3 region has the DNA TGCAGCGCGGCCCCCGTACAGGGTAGTGGCTACACCTTC. It encodes CSAAPVQGSGYTF.

The chain uses TRBV11-2 and TRBJ2-2, with 7 nucleotides matching TRBD1. The CDR3 consists of 14 residues. Germline trimming cut 5 bases from V and 4 bases from J; bases unmatched to any gene: 4. Germline assignment: CDR1 SGHAT and CDR2 FQNNGV. The CDR3 DNA is TGTGCCAGCAGCGCACGACAGGGCACCGGGGAGCTGTTTTTT. Translated: CASSARQGTGELFF. Drawing the rest from reference TRBV11-2 and TRBJ2-2, the complete variable domain is EAGVAQSPRYKIIEKRQSVAFWCNPISGHATLYWYQQILGQGPKLLIQFQNNGVVDDSQLPKDRFSAERLKGVDSTLKIQPAKLEDSAVYLCASSARQGTGELFFGEGSRLTVL.

The chain has TRBV6-1 and TRBJ1-2, with D perhaps matching TRBD1 (5 bases). V was pared by 1 base and J by 3 bases, with 9 bases between. Per germline, CDR1 MNHNS and CDR2 SASEGT. The CDR3 covers 14 residues. CDR3 loop: CASSEGGLDYGYTF. For the CDR3, the DNA is TGTGCCAGCAGTGAAGGGGGCCTTGACTATGGCTACACCTTC.

This clone has only a few counts. The V call is TRBV19, the J call TRBJ1-2; 7 positions agree with TRBD1. Germline CDR1 reads LNHDA; CDR2 reads SQIVND (reference sequence). This CDR3 contains 14 residues. Trimming removed 8 bases from V and 1 base from J; junction bases left unmatched: 7. DNA of the CDR3: TGTGCCAGTTCCCAGGGGGGAGGTAACTATGGCTACACCTTC. This gives the protein CASSQGGGNYGYTF.

This chain links TRBV28 with TRBJ2-3, with TRBD1 as a possible D gene (5 bases). Trimming removed 5 bases from V and 0 bases from J, with 21 bases in between. The CDR3 loop spans 18 amino acids. In germline, CDR1 is MDHEN, CDR2 SYDVKM. The CDR3 DNA follows: TGTGCCAGCAGTCCAAGCCAGGGTTTAGGAATGAGCACAGATACGCAGTATTTT. Its translation is CASSPSQGLGMSTDTQYF.

V is TRBV10-3 and J is TRBJ1-1; 7 bases line up with TRBD1. The CDR3 has 13 residues. Germline V gene sequence: CDR1 ENHRY, CDR2 SYGVKD. Trimming cost V 11 bases and J 1 base; bases outside gene matches: 7. The CDR3 reads CAARRGTNTEAFF. CDR3 sequence (DNA): TGTGCCGCGCGCAGGGGGACGAACACTGAAGCTTTCTTT.